This passage covers 5 T cell receptor beta chains from one sample sequenced in a study of T-cell reconstitution after alpha-beta-depleted transplantation in children. Unique molecular identifiers tagged the TCRbeta library. TCRdb passed the PCR reads through MiXCR, listing each CDR3 protein once. The sample shows around 400,000 distinct CDR3 sequences, about a tenth of them seen only once. Sequenced material: PBMCs from the stem cell graft donor, taken from the stem cell graft. The receptors originated from a human donor who donated a stem cell graft to a child with acute myeloid leukemia.

This chain links TRBV7-9 with TRBJ2-7; 7 nucleotides match TRBD2. The germline V gene encodes CDR1 SEHNR and CDR2 FQNEAQ (reference sequence). V dropped 5 bases and J dropped 2; count of bases not matched to a gene: 9. The CDR3 contains 15 residues. CDR3 nucleotide sequence: TGTGCCAGCAGCCCGGGGGGAACTGCTGCCTACGAGCAGTACTTC. This gives the protein CASSPGGTAAYEQYF.

This clonotype was seen many times. The rearrangement links TRBV20-1 to TRBJ2-4, with D unresolved. Per the germline V gene, CDR1 is DFQATT and CDR2 is SNEGSKA (reference sequence). The CDR3 is 12 residues long. V lost 3 bases and J 6 bases, leaving 9 bases between the germline ends. CDR3 region: CSASGPLNIQYF. As DNA, the CDR3 is TGCAGTGCTAGCGGTCCCCTAAACATTCAGTACTTC.

Only a few counts were recorded for this clonotype. The V call is TRBV5-1, the J call TRBJ2-3; 16 bases align to TRBD2. This CDR3 has 16 amino acids. Germline CDR1 and CDR2: SGHRS and YFSETQ. V trimming: 3 bases; J trimming: 6 bases; junction bases outside the gene matches: 4. The CDR3 region is CASSSGLAGGHDTQYF. CDR3 DNA: TGCGCCAGCAGCTCGGGACTAGCGGGGGGGCACGATACGCAGTATTTT.

This rearrangement joins TRBV9 to TRBJ1-1; possible D gene TRBD1, 5 bases. The CDR3 covers 18 residues. Germline CDR1 and CDR2: SGDLS and YYNGEE. The V end was cut by 0 bases, the J end by 1 base, with 19 bases between. DNA of the CDR3: TGTGCCAGCAGCGTAGAGGAGGGGATTGGGTTAGAGAACACTGAAGCTTTCTTT. It specifies CASSVEEGIGLENTEAFF.

This clonotype was found a few times. The chain is built from TRBV20-1 and TRBJ1-5; D gene ambiguous. V was pared by 0 bases and J by 7 bases, with 10 bases between. Germline V gives CDR1 DFQATT, CDR2 SNEGSKA (reference sequence). The CDR3 is made up of 13 amino acids. The CDR3 DNA follows: TGCAGTGCTAGAGATCTTGATGGGCAGCCCCAGCATTTT. Translated, it gives CSARDLDGQPQHF.